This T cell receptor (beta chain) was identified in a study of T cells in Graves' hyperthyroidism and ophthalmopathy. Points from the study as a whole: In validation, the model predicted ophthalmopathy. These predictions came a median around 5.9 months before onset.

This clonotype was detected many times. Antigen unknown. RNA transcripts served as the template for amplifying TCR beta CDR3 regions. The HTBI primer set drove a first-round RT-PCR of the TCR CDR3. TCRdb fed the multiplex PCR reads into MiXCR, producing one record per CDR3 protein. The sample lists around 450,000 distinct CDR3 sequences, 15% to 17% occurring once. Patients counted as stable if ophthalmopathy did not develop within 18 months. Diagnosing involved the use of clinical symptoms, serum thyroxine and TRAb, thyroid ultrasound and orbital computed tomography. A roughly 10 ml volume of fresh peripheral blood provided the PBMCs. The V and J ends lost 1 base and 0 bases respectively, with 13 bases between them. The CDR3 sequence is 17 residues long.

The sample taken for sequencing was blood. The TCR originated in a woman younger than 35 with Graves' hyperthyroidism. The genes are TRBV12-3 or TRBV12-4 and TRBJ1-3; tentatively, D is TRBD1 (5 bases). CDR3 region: CASSLDRLRPSGNTIYF. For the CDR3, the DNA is TGTGCCAGCAGTTTAGACAGGCTTCGCCCCTCTGGAAACACCATATATTTT.